This entry concerns a single T cell receptor (beta chain). Its antigen is undetermined. TCRdb re-called the 5' RACE reads; every CDR3 protein appears as one record, without DNA. This table holds under 600,000 distinct CDR3 sequences. This record belongs to a study of T cells expressing NK-cell markers. Study context: Sorted CD3+CD56+NKG2C+, CD3+CD56+NKG2C- and CD3+CD56-NKG2C+ T-cell subsets were beta-chain profiled.

General study findings and limits: A few of the donors also had these clonotypes leading their CD3+CD56-NKG2C+ fraction. The study left the HCMV specificity of expanded NKG2C+ T cell clones unresolved.

The clonotype comes from a woman in her 50s in good health. Source material: blood T cells: a sorted CD56 or NKG2C T cell subset, CD4+ or CD8+ T cells, or bulk PBMC T cells (not recorded which).

This CDR3 reads CSALGVAGGNEQFF. This chain connects TRBV20-1 to TRBJ2-1; TCRdb's D call of TRBD2 is untestable without DNA. CDR1 DFQATT and CDR2 SNEGSKA come from the germline V gene (reference sequence). This CDR3 spans 14 amino acids.